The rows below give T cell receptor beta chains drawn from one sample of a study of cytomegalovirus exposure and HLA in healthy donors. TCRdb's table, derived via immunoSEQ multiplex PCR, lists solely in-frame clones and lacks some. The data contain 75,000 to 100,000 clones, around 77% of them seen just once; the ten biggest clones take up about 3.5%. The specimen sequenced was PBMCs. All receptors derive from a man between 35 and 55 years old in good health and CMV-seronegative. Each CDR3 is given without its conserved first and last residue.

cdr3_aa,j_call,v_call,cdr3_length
ASSRRQGTDYGYT,TRBJ1-2,TRBV19,13
ASSRGDLNTEAF,TRBJ1-1,TRBV6-5,12
ASSLRRSTQETQY,TRBJ2-5,TRBV27,13
ASSPPGWGGYT,TRBJ1-2,TRBV6-5,11
ASRQTGGRSEAF,TRBJ1-1,TRBV6-5,12
ASSFRGGNEQF,TRBJ2-1,TRBV7-6,11
ASSFPDRANTEAF,TRBJ1-1,TRBV28,13
ASSLGGGELF,TRBJ2-2,TRBV28,10
ASSRGHDGYNEQF,TRBJ2-1,TRBV28,13
ASSLQTGTSFREQY,TRBJ2-7,TRBV7-2,14
ASKKLRVNSPLH,TRBJ1-6,TRBV6-5,12
ASSLWANRGLSYNEQF,TRBJ2-1,TRBV28,16
AISARPGTGGYEQY,.,TRBV10-3,14
ASGSGGLYNEQF,TRBJ2-1,TRBV6-5,12
ASSFRVGNYGYT,TRBJ1-2,TRBV27,12
ASSLIYGGAGNTEAF,TRBJ1-1,TRBV5-1,15
ASMGGSGSVSGGYT,TRBJ1-2,TRBV2,14
ASSPLRGQDPYEQY,TRBJ2-7,TRBV4-2,14
ASSAPSAGSTKTYNEQF,TRBJ2-1,TRBV6-1,17
AWMNGGAYEQY,.,TRBV30,11
ASSPYQGGEKLF,TRBJ1-4,TRBV5-4,12
ASSYVRGLNTGELF,TRBJ2-2,TRBV5-1,14
ASSLVRTGDSNQPRH,TRBJ1-5,TRBV7-9,15
ASSVASGTNNEQF,TRBJ2-1,TRBV9,13
ASSESTRVHEAF,TRBJ1-1,TRBV10-1,12
ASSLSVTSRETQY,TRBJ2-5,TRBV7-9,13
ASSAGQALNTEAF,TRBJ1-1,TRBV19,13
ASSLKWTGGRRYT,TRBJ1-2,TRBV5-4,13
ASMGQGSTTYEQY,TRBJ2-7,TRBV28,13
ASSGREANTQY,TRBJ2-3,TRBV19,11
ASRDNRGEQY,TRBJ2-7,TRBV2,10
ASSPRGTGPYEQY,TRBJ2-7,TRBV5-6,13
AWSGLAVEQY,TRBJ2-7,TRBV30,10
ASSPGLDAAARGGELF,TRBJ2-2,TRBV5-4,16
ASSYGTGFAGELF,TRBJ2-2,TRBV7-6,13
ASALSLSDYGYT,TRBJ1-2,TRBV12-5,12
ASSKGGISYEQY,TRBJ2-7,TRBV9,12
ASSVEDRLSGNTIY,TRBJ1-3,TRBV9,14
ASSPGESEQY,TRBJ2-7,TRBV6-6,10
ASRASGGEKLF,TRBJ1-4,TRBV7-9,11
ATSRLIRNTEAF,TRBJ1-1,TRBV15,12